The T cell receptor beta chain described here comes from a study of OX40 agonist ivuxolimab in advanced cancers. Study-wide background: Patients in the trial were receiving intravenous ivuxolimab every 2 weeks, at doses of 0.01 to 10 mg/kg. Previous treatment with anti-PD-1, anti-PD-L1 or anti-CTLA-4 therapy was allowed; 40% had received some. Findings and limits, study-wide: What antigens the expanded peripheral T cells recognized was never established.

It was autoimmune disease history or systemic immunosuppression that excluded patients. TCRdb's copy holds only in-frame clones and misses some; the assay was immunoSEQ multiplex PCR. The table includes fewer than 65,000 clones, around 86% detected once. The J segment lost 15 bases and the V segment lost 4 bases, leaving 11 bases of the junction unmatched. Germline CDR1 MNHNS, CDR2 SASEGT. The CDR3 has 14 amino acids. On this clone: Its antigen is currently unknown.

The sequences come from CD4+ or CD8+ T cells sorted from blood, collected in a trial of the OX40 agonist ivuxolimab. The rearrangement uses TRBV6-1 and TRBJ2-1, with 11 bases fitting TRBD2. This TCR came from an adult with an advanced solid tumor such as melanoma, head and neck, liver or kidney cancer. CDR3 sequence (DNA): TGTGCCAGCAGTGGATATCTACTAGCGGGGGAGAGGTTCTTC. Residues: CASSGYLLAGERFF.